This T cell receptor beta chain was captured in a study of glioma-infiltrating T cells after dendritic cell vaccination. On the study more broadly: Between about 2003 and 2013, patients got autologous tumor lysate-pulsed dendritic cell vaccines.

Sequenced by immunoSEQ multiplex PCR; TCRdb stores in-frame clones only, minus some. In the table there are 55,000 to 75,000 clones, roughly 83% of which are singletons. The time point is: after dendritic cell vaccination, including at tumor progression/relapse. Selection required adequate fresh-frozen tumor tissue plus more than two years' survival data. There are 19 residues in the CDR3. CDR1 is SNHLY, CDR2 FYNNEI, per germline. The ends lost 6 bases at V and 0 bases at J; junction bases unmatched: 17. This chain connects TRBV2 to TRBJ1-5; 7 bases map to TRBD1. The TCR originated in a human donor with glioblastoma. The sequencing used blood, collected after dendritic cell vaccination. Here the CDR3 DNA reads TGTGCCAGCAGGAAGGGACAGACCACCGAAAGGGATAGCAATCAGCCCCAGCATTTT. Amino acid sequence: CASRKGQTTERDSNQPQHF.